The next 7 T cell receptor beta chains were all read from a single sample in a study of cytomegalovirus exposure and HLA in healthy donors. Assay used: immunoSEQ multiplex PCR; TCRdb lists only in-frame clones, some missing. Of 250,000 to 350,000 clones in the sample, roughly 87% were seen once. Sequencing was done on a sample of PBMCs. All receptors derive from a man aged 25-40 years in good health and CMV-seronegative.

This chain uses TRBV9 with TRBJ1-3; tentatively, D is TRBD1 (5 bases). The CDR3 runs 14 residues. Trimming stripped 0 bases from V and 3 bases from J, with 7 bases between. CDR1 and CDR2 from the germline V gene are SGDLS and YYNGEE. Here the CDR3 reads CASSVEGDGNTIYF. CDR3 sequence (DNA): TGTGCCAGCAGCGTAGAAGGGGATGGAAACACCATATATTTT.

The rearrangement uses TRBV6-4 and TRBJ1-1; tentative D call: TRBD1 (5 bases). Germline V gene sequence: CDR1 MRHNA, CDR2 SNTAGT. Deletions cut 6 bases from V and 0 bases from J, with 14 bases between. The CDR3 contains 15 residues. The CDR3 DNA reads TGTGCCAGCAGGAGAGAAGACAGTATGAACACTGAAGCTTTCTTT. Residues: CASRREDSMNTEAFF.

The chain combines TRBV5-4 with TRBJ2-1; D gene uncertain. Germline assignment: CDR1 SGHNT and CDR2 YYREEE (reference sequence). Trimming took 4 bases from V and 6 from J, leaving 11 bases between them. This CDR3 has 13 amino acids. CDR3 region: CASSPRVINEQFF. In DNA form, the CDR3 reads TGTGCCAGCAGCCCCCGAGTAATCAATGAGCAGTTCTTC.

The rearrangement links TRBV14 to TRBJ1-2; D ambiguous. Germline loops: CDR1 SGHDN, CDR2 FVKESK. The CDR3 extends over 17 amino acids. V was cut by 1 base and J by 5 bases, with 20 bases left in between. CDR3 protein: CASSQATGGKNIYGYTF. CDR3 DNA: TGTGCCAGCAGCCAAGCTACGGGAGGCAAGAATATTTATGGCTACACCTTC.

This chain joins TRBV18 and TRBJ1-2; possibly TRBD1 for D (5 bases). CDR1 is KGHSH, CDR2 LQKENI, per germline. Between the trimmed V and J ends, which lost 2 bases and 0 bases, there was a span of 22 bases. The CDR3 runs 19 residues. The CDR3 spells CASSPGAPGGATTNYGYTF. In DNA, the CDR3 is TGTGCCAGCTCACCAGGCGCCCCTGGAGGGGCTACCACTAACTATGGCTACACCTTC. The full variable domain, its missing parts supplied by reference TRBV18 and TRBJ1-2, is NAGVMQNPRHLVRRRGQEARLRCSPMKGHSHVYWYRQLPEEGLKFMVYLQKENIIDESGMPKERFSAEFPKEGPSILRIQQVVRGDSAAYFCASSPGAPGGATTNYGYTFGSGTRLTVV.

The chain recombines TRBV4-3 with TRBJ2-1; weak D call: TRBD1 (5 bases). The CDR3 length is 16 residues. CDR1 LGHNA and CDR2 YSLEER come from the germline V gene. V was shortened by 0 bases and J by 8 bases, with 17 bases between the two germline ends. The CDR3 region is CASSQDSSQGLDEQFF. The CDR3 coding sequence is TGCGCCAGCAGCCAAGACTCCAGCCAGGGCTTAGATGAGCAGTTCTTC.

The rearrangement uses TRBV7-8 and TRBJ1-1; TRBD1 aligns across 7 bases. Germline CDR1 reads SGHVS; CDR2 reads FQNEAQ. This CDR3 spans 18 amino acids. The V segment lost 5 bases and the J segment 1 base; nucleotides outside the gene matches: 16. CDR3 DNA sequence: TGTGCCAGCAGCAAGGGACAGTATGGGGACGGGCCGAACACTGAAGCTTTCTTT. Encoded protein: CASSKGQYGDGPNTEAFF. The whole variable domain, remainder taken from reference TRBV7-8 and TRBJ1-1, is GAGVSQSPRYKVAKRGQDVALRCDPISGHVSLFWYQQALGQGPEFLTYFQNEAQLDKSGLPSDRFFAERPEGSVSTLKIQRTQQEDSAVYLCASSKGQYGDGPNTEAFFGQGTRLTVV.